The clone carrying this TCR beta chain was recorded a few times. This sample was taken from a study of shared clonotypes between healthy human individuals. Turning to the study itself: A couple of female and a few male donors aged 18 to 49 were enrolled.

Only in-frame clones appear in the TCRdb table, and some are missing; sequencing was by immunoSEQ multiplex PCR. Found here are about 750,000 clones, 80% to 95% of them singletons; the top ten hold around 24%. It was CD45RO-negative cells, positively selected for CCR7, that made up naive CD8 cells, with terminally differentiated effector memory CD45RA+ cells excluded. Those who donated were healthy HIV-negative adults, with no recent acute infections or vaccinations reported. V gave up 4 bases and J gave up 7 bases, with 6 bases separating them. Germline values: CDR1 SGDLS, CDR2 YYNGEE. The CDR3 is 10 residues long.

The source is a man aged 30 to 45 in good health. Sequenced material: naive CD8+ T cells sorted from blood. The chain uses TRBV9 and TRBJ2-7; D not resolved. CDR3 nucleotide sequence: TGTGCCAGCAGCCAGAGGGAGCAGTACTTC. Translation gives CASSQREQYF.